This record covers a single TCR beta chain. Its antigen is unidentified. The V end was cut by 7 bases, the J end by 3 bases, with 12 bases between. Germline V gene lookup returns CDR1 SGHVS and CDR2 FQNEAQ. The CDR3 is made up of 13 amino acids. Method: immunoSEQ multiplex PCR; TCRdb's copy keeps in-frame clones and lacks some. The sample has 160,000 or so clones; 90% are singletons. These data originate in a study of T cell responses to AZD1222 COVID-19 vaccine. Study as a whole: Both about-4-week and about-12-week second-dose recipients were combined. Study-wide findings and caveats: Within unmutated variant regions lay the reported targets of nearly half of spike-specific TCRs. The donors showed a predominance of white British ancestry and of females, with possible underestimation of clonal diversity. Rises in breadth and depth of Spike-specific TCRs came after two AZD1222 doses.

Sequenced here: peripheral blood, sampled on day 0 of AZD1222 vaccination. This sequence was found in an adult in good health. The chain combines TRBV7-8 with TRBJ1-1; possibly TRBD1 for D (5 bases). The CDR3, as DNA: TGTGCCAGCACCCCCGGGACCGACACTGAAGCTTTCTTT. It codes for CASTPGTDTEAFF.